This TCR beta chain was identified in a study of shared clonotypes between healthy human individuals. Source study methods: ImmunoSEQ gave junction-only sequences without quality scores, so filtering differed. The assay was immunoSEQ multiplex PCR, and TCRdb's table has in-frame clones only and misses some. Clonal size and the V and J genes are those of that table, whereas D and trimming came from the DNA. The top ten hold 0.36% of the sample, which has approximately 1.5 million clones, about 98.5% seen once. Per the germline V gene, CDR1 is LNHNV and CDR2 is YYDKDF (reference sequence). The CDR3 is 16 residues long. V was pared by 2 bases and J by 5 bases, with 5 bases of the junction left unmatched.

The rearrangement joins TRBV15 to TRBJ1-5, with 11 bases matching TRBD1. This clonotype was obtained from a young man in good health. Specimen: naive CD4+ T cells sorted from blood. The subset is: CD45RA+ positively selected. The CDR3 loop reads CATSRRTGGGDQPQHF. The DNA for the CDR3 is TGTGCCACCAGCAGAAGGACAGGGGGCGGCGATCAGCCCCAGCATTTT.